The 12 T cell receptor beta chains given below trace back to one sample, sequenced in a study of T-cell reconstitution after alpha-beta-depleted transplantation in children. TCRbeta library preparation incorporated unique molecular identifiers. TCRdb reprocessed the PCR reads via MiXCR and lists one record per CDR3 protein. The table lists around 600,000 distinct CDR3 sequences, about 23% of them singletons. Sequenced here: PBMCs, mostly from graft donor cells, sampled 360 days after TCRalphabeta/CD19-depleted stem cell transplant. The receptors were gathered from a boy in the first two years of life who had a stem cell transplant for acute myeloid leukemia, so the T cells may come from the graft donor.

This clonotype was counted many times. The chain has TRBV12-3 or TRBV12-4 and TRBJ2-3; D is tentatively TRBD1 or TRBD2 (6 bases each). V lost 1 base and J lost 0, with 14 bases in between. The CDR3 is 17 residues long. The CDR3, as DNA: TGTGCCAGCAGTTTAGTCAAGGGGGGCCCTAGCACAGATACGCAGTATTTT. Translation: CASSLVKGGPSTDTQYF.

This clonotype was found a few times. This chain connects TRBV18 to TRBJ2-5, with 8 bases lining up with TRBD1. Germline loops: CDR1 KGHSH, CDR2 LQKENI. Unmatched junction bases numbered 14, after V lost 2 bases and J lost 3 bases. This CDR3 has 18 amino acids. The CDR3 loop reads CASSPTPFLDRAKETQYF. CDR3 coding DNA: TGTGCCAGCTCACCAACTCCTTTCTTGGACAGGGCAAAAGAGACCCAGTACTTC. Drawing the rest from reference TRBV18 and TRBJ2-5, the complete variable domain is NAGVMQNPRHLVRRRGQEARLRCSPMKGHSHVYWYRQLPEEGLKFMVYLQKENIIDESGMPKERFSAEFPKEGPSILRIQQVVRGDSAAYFCASSPTPFLDRAKETQYFGPGTRLLVL.

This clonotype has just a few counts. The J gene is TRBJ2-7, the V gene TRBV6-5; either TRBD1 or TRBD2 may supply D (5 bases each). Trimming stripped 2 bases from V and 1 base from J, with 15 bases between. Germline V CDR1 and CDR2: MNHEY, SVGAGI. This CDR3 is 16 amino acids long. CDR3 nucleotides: TGTGCCAGCAGTTACCACGGAACGGGGCTGTCCTACGAGCAGTACTTC. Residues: CASSYHGTGLSYEQYF.

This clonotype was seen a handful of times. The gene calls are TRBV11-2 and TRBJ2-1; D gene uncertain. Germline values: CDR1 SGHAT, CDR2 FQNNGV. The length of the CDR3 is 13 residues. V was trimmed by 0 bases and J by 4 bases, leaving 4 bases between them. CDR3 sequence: CASSLEEYNEQFF. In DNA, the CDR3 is TGTGCCAGCAGCTTAGAGGAATACAATGAGCAGTTCTTC.

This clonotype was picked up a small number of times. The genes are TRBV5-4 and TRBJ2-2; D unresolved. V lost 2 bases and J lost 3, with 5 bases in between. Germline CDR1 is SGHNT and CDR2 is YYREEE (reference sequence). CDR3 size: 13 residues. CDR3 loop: CASSFGHTGELFF. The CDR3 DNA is TGTGCCAGCAGCTTTGGACACACCGGGGAGCTGTTTTTT.

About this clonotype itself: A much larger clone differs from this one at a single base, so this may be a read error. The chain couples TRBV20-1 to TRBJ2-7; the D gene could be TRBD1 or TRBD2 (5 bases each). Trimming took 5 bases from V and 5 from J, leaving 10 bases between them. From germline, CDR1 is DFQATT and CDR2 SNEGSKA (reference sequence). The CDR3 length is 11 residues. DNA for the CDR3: TGCAGTGCTGCACGGGGCCACGAGCAGTACTTC. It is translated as CSAARGHEQYF.

The CDR3: CASNPTGIGDTGELFF. In DNA form, the CDR3 reads TGTGCCAGCAACCCTACAGGGATAGGCGACACCGGGGAGCTGTTTTTT. The V call is TRBV6-1, the J call TRBJ2-2, with a tentative D call TRBD1 (6 bases). This CDR3 comprises 16 residues. V lost 7 bases to trimming and J lost 3 bases, with 18 bases between them. Germline CDR1 is MNHNS and CDR2 is SASEGT.

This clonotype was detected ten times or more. The CDR3 region has the DNA TGTGCCAGCAGTAGACCTTTAGGGGTCGGACAAGAGACCCAGTACTTC. The encoded protein is CASSRPLGVGQETQYF. The chain uses TRBV28 and TRBJ2-5; tentatively, D is TRBD1 (5 bases). The CDR3 consists of 16 residues. Trimming stripped 5 bases from V and 2 bases from J, with 18 bases between. The germline V gene encodes CDR1 MDHEN and CDR2 SYDVKM.

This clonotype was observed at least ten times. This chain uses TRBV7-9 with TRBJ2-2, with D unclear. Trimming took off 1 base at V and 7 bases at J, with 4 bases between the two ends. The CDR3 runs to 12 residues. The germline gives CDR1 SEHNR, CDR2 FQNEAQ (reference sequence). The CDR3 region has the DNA TGTGCCAGCAGCTTAGGCTACGGGGAGCTGTTTTTT. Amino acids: CASSLGYGELFF.

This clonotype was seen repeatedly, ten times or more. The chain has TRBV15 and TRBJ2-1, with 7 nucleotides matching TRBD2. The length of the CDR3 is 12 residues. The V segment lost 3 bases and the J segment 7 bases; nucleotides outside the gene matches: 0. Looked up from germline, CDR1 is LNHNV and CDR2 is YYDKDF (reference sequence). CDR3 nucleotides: TGTGCCACCAGCAGCGGGGGGAATGAGCAGTTCTTC. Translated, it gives CATSSGGNEQFF.

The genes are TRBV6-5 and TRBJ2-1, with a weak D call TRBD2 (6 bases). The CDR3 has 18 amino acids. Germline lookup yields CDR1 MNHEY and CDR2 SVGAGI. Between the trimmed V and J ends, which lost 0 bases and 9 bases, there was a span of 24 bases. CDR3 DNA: TGTGCCAGCAGTTACTCCGCTCTCAGAGGCGGGGACGCGGGTGAGCAGTTCTTC. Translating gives CASSYSALRGGDAGEQFF.

The CDR3 bases are TGCAGTGCTAGAGATCCGGCAGCTAGCAATCAGCCCCAGCATTTT. It codes for CSARDPAASNQPQHF. The rearrangement links TRBV20-1 to TRBJ1-5; D remains unclear. V was shortened by 0 bases and J by 0 bases, with 9 bases between the two germline ends. Germline lookup yields CDR1 DFQATT and CDR2 SNEGSKA (reference sequence). The CDR3 is 15 residues long.